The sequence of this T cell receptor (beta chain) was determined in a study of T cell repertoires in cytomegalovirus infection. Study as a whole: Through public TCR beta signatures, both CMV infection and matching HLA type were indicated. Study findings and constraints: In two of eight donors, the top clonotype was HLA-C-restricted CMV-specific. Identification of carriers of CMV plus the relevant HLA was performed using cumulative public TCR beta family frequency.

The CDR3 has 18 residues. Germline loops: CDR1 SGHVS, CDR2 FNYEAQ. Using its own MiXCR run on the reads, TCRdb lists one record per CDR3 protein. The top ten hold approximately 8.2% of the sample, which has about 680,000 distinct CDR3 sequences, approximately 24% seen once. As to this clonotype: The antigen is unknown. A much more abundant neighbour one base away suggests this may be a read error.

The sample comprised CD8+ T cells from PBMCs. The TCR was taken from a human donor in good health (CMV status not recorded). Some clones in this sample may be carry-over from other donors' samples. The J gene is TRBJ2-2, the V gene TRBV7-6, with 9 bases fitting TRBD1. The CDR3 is CVSSLARPGQGRAGELFF. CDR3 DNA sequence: TGTGTCAGCAGCTTAGCCCGGCCGGGACAGGGACGTGCCGGGGAGCTGTTTTTT.